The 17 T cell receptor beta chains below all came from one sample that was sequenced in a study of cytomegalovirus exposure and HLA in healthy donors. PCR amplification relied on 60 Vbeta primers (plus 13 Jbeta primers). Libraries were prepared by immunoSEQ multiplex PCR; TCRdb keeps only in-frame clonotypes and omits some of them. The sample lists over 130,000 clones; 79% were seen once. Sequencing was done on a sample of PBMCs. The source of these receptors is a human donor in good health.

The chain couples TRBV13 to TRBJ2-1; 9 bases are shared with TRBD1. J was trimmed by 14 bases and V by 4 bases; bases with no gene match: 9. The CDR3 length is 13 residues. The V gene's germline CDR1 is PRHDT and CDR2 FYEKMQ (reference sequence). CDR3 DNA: TGTGCCAGCAGCTCATCATCCGGGACAGGGAAGTTCTTC. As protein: CASSSSSGTGKFF.

The chain's CDR3 is CASLLHPDRGSNEQFF. CDR3 DNA: TGCGCCAGCCTACTCCATCCGGACAGGGGGTCGAATGAGCAGTTCTTC. The V and J genes are TRBV5-1 and TRBJ2-1; 10 bases align to TRBD1. CDR1 and CDR2 (germline): SGHRS, YFSETQ. The trim removed 7 bases at V and 7 bases at J, leaving 14 bases unmatched. This CDR3 region has 16 residues.

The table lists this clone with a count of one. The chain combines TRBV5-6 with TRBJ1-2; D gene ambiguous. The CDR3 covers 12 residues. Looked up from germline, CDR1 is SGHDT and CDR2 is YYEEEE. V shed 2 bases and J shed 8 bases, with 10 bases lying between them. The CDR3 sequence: CASSFLDRGYTF. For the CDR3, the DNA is TGTGCCAGCAGCTTTCTCGATCGGGGCTACACCTTC.

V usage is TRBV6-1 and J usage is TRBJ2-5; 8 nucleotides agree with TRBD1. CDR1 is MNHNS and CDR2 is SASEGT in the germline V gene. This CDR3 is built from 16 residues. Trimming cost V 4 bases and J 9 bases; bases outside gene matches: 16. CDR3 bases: TGTGCCAGCAGTGGAATTGGACAGGGACCGATAGGGGCCCAGTACTTC. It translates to CASSGIGQGPIGAQYF.

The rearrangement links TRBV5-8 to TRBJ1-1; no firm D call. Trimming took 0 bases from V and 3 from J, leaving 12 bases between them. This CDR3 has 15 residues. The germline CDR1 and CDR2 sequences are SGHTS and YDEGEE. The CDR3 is CASSLAFGLYTEAFF. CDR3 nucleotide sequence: TGTGCCAGCAGCTTGGCCTTTGGGCTTTACACTGAAGCTTTCTTT.

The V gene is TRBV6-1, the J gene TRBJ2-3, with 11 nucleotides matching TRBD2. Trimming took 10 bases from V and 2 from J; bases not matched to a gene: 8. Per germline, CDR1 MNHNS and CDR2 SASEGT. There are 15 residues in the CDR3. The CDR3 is CATLLTSGVTDTQYF. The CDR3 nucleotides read TGTGCCACCCTACTGACTAGCGGGGTCACAGATACGCAGTATTTT.

CDR3 nucleotides: TGTGCCAGCAGCTGGACCCTTAGCGGGGGCACCGGGGAGCTGTTTTTT. Translating it yields CASSWTLSGGTGELFF. The chain carries TRBV5-6 and TRBJ2-2; 9 bases agree with TRBD2. Germline V gene sequence: CDR1 SGHDT, CDR2 YYEEEE. V lost 3 bases and J lost 4; bases outside the gene matches: 7. The CDR3 covers 16 residues.

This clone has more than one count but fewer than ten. CDR3: CASSPRTGSYEQYF. In DNA form, the CDR3 reads TGCGCCAGCAGCCCCCGGACAGGGAGCTACGAGCAGTACTTC. This chain joins TRBV4-1 and TRBJ2-7; 8 nucleotides line up with TRBD1. Germline V gene data show CDR1 as MGHRA and CDR2 as YSYEKL. The CDR3 loop spans 14 amino acids. The V gene end was trimmed by 4 bases and the J gene end by 3 bases; junction bases not matched to a gene: 5.

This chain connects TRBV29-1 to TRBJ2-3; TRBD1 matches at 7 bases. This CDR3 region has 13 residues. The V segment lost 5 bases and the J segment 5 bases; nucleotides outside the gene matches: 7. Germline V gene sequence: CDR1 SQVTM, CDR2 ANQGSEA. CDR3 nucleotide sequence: TGCAGCGTTACCGACAGGGCGGGAGATACGCAGTATTTT. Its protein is CSVTDRAGDTQYF.

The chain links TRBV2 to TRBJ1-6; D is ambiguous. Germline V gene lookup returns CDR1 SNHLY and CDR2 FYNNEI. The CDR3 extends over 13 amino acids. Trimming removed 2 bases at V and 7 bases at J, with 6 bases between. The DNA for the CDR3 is TGTGCCAGCAGTGAATCAGGAAATTCACCCCTCCACTTT. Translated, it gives CASSESGNSPLHF.

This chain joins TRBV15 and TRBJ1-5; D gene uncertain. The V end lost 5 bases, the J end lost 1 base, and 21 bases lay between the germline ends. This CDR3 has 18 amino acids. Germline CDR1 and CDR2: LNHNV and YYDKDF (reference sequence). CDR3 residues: CATSLTPLGVASNQPQHF. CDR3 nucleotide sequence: TGTGCCACCAGCCTCACCCCGCTGGGCGTTGCGAGCAATCAGCCCCAGCATTTT. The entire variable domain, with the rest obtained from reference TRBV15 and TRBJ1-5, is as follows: DAMVIQNPRYQVTQFGKPVTLSCSQTLNHNVMYWYQQKSSQAPKLLFHYYDKDFNNEADTPDNFQSRRPNTSFCFLDIRSPGLGDTAMYLCATSLTPLGVASNQPQHFGDGTRLSIL.

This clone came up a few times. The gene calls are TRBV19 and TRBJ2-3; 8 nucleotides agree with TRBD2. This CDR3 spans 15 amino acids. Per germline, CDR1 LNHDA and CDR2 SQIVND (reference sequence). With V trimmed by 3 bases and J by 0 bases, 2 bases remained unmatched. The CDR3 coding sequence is TGTGCCAGTAGTATCGGGACTAGAAGCACAGATACGCAGTATTTT. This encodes CASSIGTRSTDTQYF.

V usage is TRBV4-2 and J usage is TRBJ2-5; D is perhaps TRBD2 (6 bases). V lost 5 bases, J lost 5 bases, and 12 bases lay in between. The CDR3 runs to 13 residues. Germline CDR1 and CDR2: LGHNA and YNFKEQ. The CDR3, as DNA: TGTGCCAGCAGCAGACTAGTTTGGGAGACCCAGTACTTC. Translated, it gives CASSRLVWETQYF.

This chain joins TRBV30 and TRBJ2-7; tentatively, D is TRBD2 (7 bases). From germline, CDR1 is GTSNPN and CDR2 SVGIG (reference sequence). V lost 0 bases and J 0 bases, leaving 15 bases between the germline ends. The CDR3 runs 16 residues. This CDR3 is CAWSVARGALSYEQYF. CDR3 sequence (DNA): TGTGCCTGGAGTGTAGCCCGGGGGGCCCTCTCCTACGAGCAGTACTTC.

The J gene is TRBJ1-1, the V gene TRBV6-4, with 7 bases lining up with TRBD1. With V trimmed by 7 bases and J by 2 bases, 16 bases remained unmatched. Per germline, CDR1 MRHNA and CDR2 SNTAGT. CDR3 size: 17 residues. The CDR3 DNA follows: TGTGCCAGCACCCCCGACAGGGTATGGGGACTTAACACTGAAGCTTTCTTT. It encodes CASTPDRVWGLNTEAFF.

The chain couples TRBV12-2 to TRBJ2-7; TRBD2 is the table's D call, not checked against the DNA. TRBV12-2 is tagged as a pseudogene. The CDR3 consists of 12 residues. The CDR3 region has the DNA TGTGCAAGTCGCTTAGAGAGCCACGAGCAGTACTTC. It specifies CASRLESHEQYF.

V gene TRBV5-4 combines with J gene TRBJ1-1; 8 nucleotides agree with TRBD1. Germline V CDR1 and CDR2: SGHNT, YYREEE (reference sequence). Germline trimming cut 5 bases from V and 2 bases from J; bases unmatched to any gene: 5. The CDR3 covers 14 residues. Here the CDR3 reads CASRRQGPNTEAFF. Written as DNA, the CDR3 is TGTGCCAGCAGACGACAGGGGCCTAACACTGAAGCTTTCTTT.